This TCR beta chain originates from a study of T cell changes during pregnancy in multiple sclerosis (dated by TCRdb to between 2019 and 2020). At the level of the whole study: The study looked at changes in the T cell repertoire across pregnancy in women with multiple sclerosis.

Based on the germline V gene, the CDR1 and CDR2 sequences are ENHRY and SYGVKD. CDR3 length: 17 amino acids, cysteine to phenylalanine. Only CDR3 DNA remains: 51 bases, in frame from the first base. Here V drops 3 bases and J drops 8 bases, and the junction holds 12 bases not matched to any gene. Library preparation employed the immunoSEQ multiplex PCR assay. TCRdb limited this immuneACCESS table to in-frame rearrangements with V and J called. A share of clones is missing; checked studies link under half to unresolved V genes, and the rest is unexplained. The table for this sample lists roughly 27,000 clones; over 65% of them were counted only once. The ten largest clones capture roughly 8.5% of the sample. Points on this clone: Its cognate antigen has yet to be identified. One base away there is no much larger clone; base qualities are not given.

The receptor chain draws on TRBV10-3 and TRBJ1-4; 10 middle bases align to TRBD1. The material was CD8+ T cells from peripheral blood mononuclear cells, obtained after pregnancy. This TCR derives from a female donor with multiple sclerosis, enrolled in a pregnancy study. The CDR3 here reads CAISDAEFWGQGEKLFF. The DNA reads as follows: TGTGCCATCAGTGACGCGGAATTTTGGGGACAGGGGGAAAAACTGTTTTTT.